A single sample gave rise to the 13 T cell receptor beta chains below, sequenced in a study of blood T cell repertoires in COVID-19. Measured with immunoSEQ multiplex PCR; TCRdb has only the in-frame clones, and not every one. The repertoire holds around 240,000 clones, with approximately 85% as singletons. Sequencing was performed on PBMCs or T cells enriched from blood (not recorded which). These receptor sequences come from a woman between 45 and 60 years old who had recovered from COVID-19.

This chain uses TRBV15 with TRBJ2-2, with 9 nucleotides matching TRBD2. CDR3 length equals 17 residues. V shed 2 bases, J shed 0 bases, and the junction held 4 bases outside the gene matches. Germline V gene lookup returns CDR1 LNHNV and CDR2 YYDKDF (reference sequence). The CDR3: CATSRPGLAANTGELFF. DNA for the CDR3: TGTGCCACCAGCAGACCGGGACTAGCAGCGAACACCGGGGAGCTGTTTTTT.

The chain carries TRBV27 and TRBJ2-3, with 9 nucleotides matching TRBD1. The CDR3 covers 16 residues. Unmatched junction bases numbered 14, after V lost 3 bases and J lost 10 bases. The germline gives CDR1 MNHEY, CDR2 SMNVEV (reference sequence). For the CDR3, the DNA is TGTGCCAGCAGTTTCCCCGGACAGGGGCGTCGAAACGCGCAGTATTTT. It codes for CASSFPGQGRRNAQYF.

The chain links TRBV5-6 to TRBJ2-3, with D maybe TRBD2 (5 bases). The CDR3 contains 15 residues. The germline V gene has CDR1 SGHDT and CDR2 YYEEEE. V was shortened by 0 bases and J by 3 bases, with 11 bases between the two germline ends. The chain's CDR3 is CASSLGWTWTDTQYF. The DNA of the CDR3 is TGTGCCAGCAGCTTGGGGTGGACTTGGACAGATACGCAGTATTTT.

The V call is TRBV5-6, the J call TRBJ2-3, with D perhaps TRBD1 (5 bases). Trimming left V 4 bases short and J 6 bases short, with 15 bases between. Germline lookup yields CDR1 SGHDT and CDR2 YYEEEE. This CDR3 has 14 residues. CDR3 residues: CASSLYRLPDTQYF. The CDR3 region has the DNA TGTGCCAGCAGCCTATACAGGCTCCCCGATACGCAGTATTTT.

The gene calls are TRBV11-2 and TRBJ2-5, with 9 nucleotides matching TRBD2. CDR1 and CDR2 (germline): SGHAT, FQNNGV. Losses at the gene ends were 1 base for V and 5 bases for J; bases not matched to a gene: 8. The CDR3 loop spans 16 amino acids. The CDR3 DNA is TGTGCCAGCAGCTTAGGGGGCGGGAGGGCCTATGAGACCCAGTACTTC. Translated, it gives CASSLGGGRAYETQYF. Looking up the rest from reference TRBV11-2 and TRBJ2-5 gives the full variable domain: EAGVAQSPRYKIIEKRQSVAFWCNPISGHATLYWYQQILGQGPKLLIQFQNNGVVDDSQLPKDRFSAERLKGVDSTLKIQPAKLEDSAVYLCASSLGGGRAYETQYFGPGTRLLVL.

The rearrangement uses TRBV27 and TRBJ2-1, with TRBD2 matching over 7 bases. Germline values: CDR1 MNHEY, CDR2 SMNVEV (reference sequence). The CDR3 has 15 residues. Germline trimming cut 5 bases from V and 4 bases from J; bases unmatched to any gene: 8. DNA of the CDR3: TGTGCCAGCAGTCCTATTGGGGGGGTTTACAATGAGCAGTTCTTC. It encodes CASSPIGGVYNEQFF.

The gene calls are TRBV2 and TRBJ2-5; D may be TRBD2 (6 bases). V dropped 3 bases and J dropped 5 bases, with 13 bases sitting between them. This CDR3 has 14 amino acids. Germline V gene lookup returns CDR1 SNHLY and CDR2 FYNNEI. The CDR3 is CASSEGGIGETQYF. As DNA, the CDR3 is TGTGCCAGCAGTGAGGGCGGGATTGGGGAGACCCAGTACTTC.

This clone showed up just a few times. CDR3 region: CASSLVGSTGELFF. The CDR3 DNA follows: TGCGCCAGCAGCTTGGTGGGGAGTACCGGGGAGCTGTTTTTT. The rearrangement joins TRBV5-1 to TRBJ2-2; a possible D gene is TRBD2 (5 bases). Germline V gives CDR1 SGHRS, CDR2 YFSETQ. V gave up 0 bases and J gave up 5 bases, with 8 bases separating them. This CDR3 is built from 14 residues.

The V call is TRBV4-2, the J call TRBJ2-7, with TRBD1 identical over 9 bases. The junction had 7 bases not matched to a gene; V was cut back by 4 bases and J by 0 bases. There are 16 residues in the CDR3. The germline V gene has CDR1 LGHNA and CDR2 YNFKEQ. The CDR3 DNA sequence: TGTGCCAGCAGCCCCTGGACAGGGGTGACCTCCTACGAGCAGTACTTC. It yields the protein CASSPWTGVTSYEQYF.

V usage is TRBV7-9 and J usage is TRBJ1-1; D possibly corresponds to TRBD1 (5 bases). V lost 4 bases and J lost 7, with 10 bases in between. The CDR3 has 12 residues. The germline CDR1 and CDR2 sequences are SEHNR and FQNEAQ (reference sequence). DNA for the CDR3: TGTGCCAGCAGCTATCTGGGGGGTGAAGCTTTCTTT. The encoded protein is CASSYLGGEAFF.

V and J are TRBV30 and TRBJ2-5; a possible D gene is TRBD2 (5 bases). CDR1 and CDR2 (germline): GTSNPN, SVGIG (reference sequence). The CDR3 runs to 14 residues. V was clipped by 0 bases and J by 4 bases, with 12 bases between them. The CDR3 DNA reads TGTGCCTGGAGTGTAGGGAGCAGCTTAGAGACCCAGTACTTC. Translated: CAWSVGSSLETQYF. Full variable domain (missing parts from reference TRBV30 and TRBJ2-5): SQTIHQWPATLVQPVGSPLSLECTVEGTSNPNLYWYRQAAGRGLQLLFYSVGIGQISSEVPQNLSASRPQDRQFILSSKKLLLSDSGFYLCAWSVGSSLETQYFGPGTRLLVL.

The CDR3 coding sequence is TGTGCCAGCAGCCGCGTGGGGGAGGGGTACGAGCAGTACTTC. Protein: CASSRVGEGYEQYF. V gene TRBV14 combines with J gene TRBJ2-7; 7 bases line up with TRBD2. Germline lookup yields CDR1 SGHDN and CDR2 FVKESK. This CDR3 is built from 14 residues. J gave up 4 bases and V 4 bases, and 7 bases lay outside the gene matches.

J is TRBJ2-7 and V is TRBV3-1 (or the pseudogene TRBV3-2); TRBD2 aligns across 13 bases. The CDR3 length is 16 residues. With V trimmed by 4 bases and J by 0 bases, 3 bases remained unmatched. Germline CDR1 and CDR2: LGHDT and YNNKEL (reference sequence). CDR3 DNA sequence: TGTGCCAGCAGCCTAGGGACTAGCGGGAACTCCTACGAGCAGTACTTC. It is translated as CASSLGTSGNSYEQYF.